This entry describes one T cell receptor (beta chain). As yet, its antigen is unknown. The sample comes from a study of shared clonotypes between healthy human individuals. General study findings and limits: A few donors shared 4.5% to 6.5% of their naive CD4 clonotypes. Against clonotypes common to all four donors, non-shared ones had lower generation probabilities.

Sorted-subset replicate PCRs used around 220 ng DNA, some 33,000 T cell genomes. Profiled with immunoSEQ multiplex PCR; TCRdb holds only in-frame clones, not every one. The sample lists roughly 2.4 million clones, nearly 97% occurring once. CDR3 size: 16 residues. V dropped 1 base and J dropped 4; count of bases not matched to a gene: 7. Germline V gene data show CDR1 as SGHTA and CDR2 as FQGNSA. The gene calls are TRBV7-2 and TRBJ2-5, with 9 bases matching TRBD2. This sequence originates from a man aged 18 to 29 in good health. The sample taken for sequencing was naive CD4+ T cells sorted from blood. Subset of the sample: CD45RA+ positively selected. The CDR3 DNA reads as TGTGCCAGCAGCTTAGAGGCAGCGGGAGGAGGAGAGACCCAGTACTTC. It yields the protein CASSLEAAGGGETQYF.